Each of the 4 T cell receptor beta chains below was sequenced from the same sample in a study of CXCR3-negative and CXCR3-positive naive CD8 T cells. With UMI labels, 5' RACE was used to prepare the TRB cDNA libraries. TCRdb re-called the 5' RACE reads; one entry per CDR3 protein, DNA not given. This sample's clone table lists about 62,000 distinct CDR3 sequences. Source material: naive CXCR3- CD8+ T cells from blood. As for subset: CD45RO-CCR7+CD27+CD95- naive CD8+ T cells lacking CXCR3 (TNR3-). Source of these receptors: a human donor in good health. Some clones in this sample may be carry-over from other donors' samples.

This chain links TRBV21-1 with TRBJ2-3. TRBV21-1 represents a pseudogene. The CDR3 covers 11 residues. CDR3 loop: CASASTDTQYF.

The rearrangement joins TRBV6-5 to TRBJ2-2; the D call of TRBD1 rests on TCRdb alone, since no DNA is present to check it. CDR3 size: 15 residues. CDR1 and CDR2 (germline): MNHEY, SVGAGI. The CDR3 reads CASTQGDADTGELFF.

The J gene is TRBJ2-5, the V gene TRBV7-9; lacking DNA, the TRBD1 call made by TCRdb goes unchecked. The germline V gene has CDR1 SEHNR and CDR2 FQNEAQ (reference sequence). The CDR3 sequence is 13 residues long. The CDR3 is CASSFPAEETQYF.

This rearrangement joins TRBV14 to TRBJ1-2; TCRdb gives TRBD1 as the D gene, but with no DNA this cannot be confirmed. The CDR3 consists of 15 residues. Germline V gives CDR1 SGHDN, CDR2 FVKESK. Here the CDR3 reads CASSQVAGGNYGYTF.